The clone carrying this TCR beta chain occurred many times. TCRdb reprocessed the 5' RACE reads via MiXCR and lists one record per CDR3 protein. The sample contains over 50,000 distinct CDR3 sequences, approximately 12% of which appear only once. The sample belongs to a study of early T cells in non-severe SARS-CoV-2 infection. The source of this sequence is an adult who was a healthcare worker with PCR-confirmed SARS-CoV-2 infection or an uninfected control (not recorded which). The sample consisted of whole blood.

The CDR3 nucleotides read TGTGCCAGCAGTTTGGCCCTCGAGGGCCATGAGCAGTTCTTC. This sequence encodes CASSLALEGHEQFF. The chain carries TRBV27 and TRBJ2-1; weak D call: TRBD2 (5 bases). Trimming took off 3 bases at V and 8 bases at J, with 14 bases between the two ends. Per germline, CDR1 MNHEY and CDR2 SMNVEV (reference sequence). This CDR3 comprises 14 residues.